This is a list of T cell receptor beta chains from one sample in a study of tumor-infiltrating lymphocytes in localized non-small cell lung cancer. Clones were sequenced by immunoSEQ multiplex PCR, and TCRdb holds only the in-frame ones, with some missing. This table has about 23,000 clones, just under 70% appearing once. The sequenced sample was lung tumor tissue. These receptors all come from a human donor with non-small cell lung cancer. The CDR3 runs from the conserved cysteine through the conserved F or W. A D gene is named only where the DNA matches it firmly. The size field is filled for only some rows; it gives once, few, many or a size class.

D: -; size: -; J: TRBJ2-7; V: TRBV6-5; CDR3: CASSPGLGDGEQYF; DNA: TGTGCCAGCAGTCCAGGTTTGGGGGACGGCGAGCAGTACTTC
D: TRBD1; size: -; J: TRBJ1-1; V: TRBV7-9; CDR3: CASSLVLMTGGFTEAFF; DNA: TGTGCCAGCAGCTTAGTATTGATGACAGGGGGCTTCACTGAAGCTTTCTTT
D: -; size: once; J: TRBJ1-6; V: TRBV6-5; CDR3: CASSYSRSSYNSPLHF; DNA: TGTGCCAGCAGTTACTCGAGGAGCTCCTATAATTCACCCCTCCACTTT
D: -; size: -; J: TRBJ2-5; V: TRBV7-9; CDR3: CASSPPRGPTQETQYF; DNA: TGTGCCAGCAGCCCCCCGCGAGGGCCAACTCAAGAGACCCAGTACTTC
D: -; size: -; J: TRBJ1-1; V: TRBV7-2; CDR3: CASSSEQGNTEAFF; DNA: TGTGCCAGCAGCTCAGAACAGGGGAACACTGAAGCTTTCTTT
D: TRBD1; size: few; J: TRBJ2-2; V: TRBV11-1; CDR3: CASSYGTGDPSDTGELFF; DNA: TGTGCCAGCAGCTACGGGACAGGGGACCCAAGCGACACCGGGGAGCTGTTTTTT
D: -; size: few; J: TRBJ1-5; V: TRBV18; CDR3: CASSPSQTASGNQPQHF; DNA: TGTGCCAGCTCACCATCCCAGACAGCTTCGGGCAATCAGCCCCAGCATTTT
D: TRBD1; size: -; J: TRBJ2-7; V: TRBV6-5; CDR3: CASSYSGDSSYEQYF; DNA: TGTGCCAGCAGTTACTCGGGGGACAGTTCCTACGAGCAGTACTTC
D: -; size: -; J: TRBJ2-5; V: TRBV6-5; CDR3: CASSPGWETQYF; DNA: TGTGCCAGCAGCCCGGGATGGGAGACCCAGTACTTC
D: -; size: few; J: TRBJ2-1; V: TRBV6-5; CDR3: CASSYSGYEQFF; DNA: TGTGCCAGCAGTTACTCGGGTTATGAGCAGTTCTTC
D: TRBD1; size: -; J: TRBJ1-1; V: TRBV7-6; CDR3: CASGGGRQGNTEAFF; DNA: TGTGCCAGCGGTGGTGGGAGACAGGGGAACACTGAAGCTTTCTTT
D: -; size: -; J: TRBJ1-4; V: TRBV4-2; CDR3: CASSQVGRGEEKLFF; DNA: TGTGCCAGCAGCCAAGTAGGCAGGGGCGAGGAAAAACTGTTTTTT
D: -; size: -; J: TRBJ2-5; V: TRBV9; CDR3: CASSVNSGETQYF; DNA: TGTGCCAGCAGCGTTAACAGTGGAGAGACCCAGTACTTC
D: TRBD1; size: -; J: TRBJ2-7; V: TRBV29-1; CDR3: CSTRTGAYEQYF; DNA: TGCAGCACCCGGACAGGGGCCTACGAGCAGTACTTC
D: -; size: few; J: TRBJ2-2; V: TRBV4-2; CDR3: CASSQELGPINTGELFF; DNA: TGTGCCAGCAGCCAAGAATTAGGACCTATCAACACCGGGGAGCTGTTTTTT
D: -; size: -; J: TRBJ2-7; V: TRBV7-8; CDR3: CASRDPGDTYEQYF; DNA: TGTGCCAGCAGGGACCCAGGGGACACCTACGAGCAGTACTTC
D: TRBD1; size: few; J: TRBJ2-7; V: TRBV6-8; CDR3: CASRTGGNEQYF; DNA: TGTGCCAGCAGGACAGGGGGGAACGAGCAGTACTTC
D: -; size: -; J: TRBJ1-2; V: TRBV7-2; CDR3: CASSSGGGSYGYTF; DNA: TGTGCCAGCAGCTCGGGGGGGGGAAGCTATGGCTACACCTTC
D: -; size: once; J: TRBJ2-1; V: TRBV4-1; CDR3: CASSQDKDGLYNEQFF; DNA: TGCGCCAGCAGCCAAGATAAAGACGGGCTCTACAATGAGCAGTTCTTC
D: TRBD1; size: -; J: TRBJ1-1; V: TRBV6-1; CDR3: CAIRTGESSEAFF; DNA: TGTGCCATTCGGACAGGGGAGAGTTCTGAAGCTTTCTTT
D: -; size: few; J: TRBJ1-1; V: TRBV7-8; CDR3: CASSLHPPGLGTEAFF; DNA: TGTGCCAGCAGCTTGCACCCCCCGGGGCTAGGGACTGAAGCTTTCTTT
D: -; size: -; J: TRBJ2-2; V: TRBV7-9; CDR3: CASSFQPGSIWDTGELFF; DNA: TGTGCCAGCAGCTTTCAACCGGGGTCAATTTGGGACACCGGGGAGCTGTTTTTT
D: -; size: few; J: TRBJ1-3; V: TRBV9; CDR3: CASSERGNSGNTIYF; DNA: TGTGCCAGCAGCGAGAGAGGAAACTCTGGAAACACCATATATTTT
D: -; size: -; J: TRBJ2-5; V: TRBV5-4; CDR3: CASSLDRLQTQYF; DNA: TGTGCCAGCAGCCTAGATAGACTACAGACCCAGTACTTC
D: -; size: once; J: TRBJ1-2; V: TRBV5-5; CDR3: CASSPDGYGYTF; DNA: TGTGCCAGCAGCCCGGATGGATATGGCTACACCTTC
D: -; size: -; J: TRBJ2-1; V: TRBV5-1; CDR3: CASSLGAASYNEQFF; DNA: TGCGCCAGCAGCTTGGGAGCGGCCTCCTACAATGAGCAGTTCTTC
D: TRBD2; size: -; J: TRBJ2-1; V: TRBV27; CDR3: CASSRTLRAGGPNEQFF; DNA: TGTGCCAGCAGCCGTACCCTCCGAGCGGGAGGGCCCAATGAGCAGTTCTTC
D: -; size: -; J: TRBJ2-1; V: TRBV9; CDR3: CASSADSNSYNEQFF; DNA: TGTGCCAGCAGCGCGGACAGCAACTCCTACAATGAGCAGTTCTTC
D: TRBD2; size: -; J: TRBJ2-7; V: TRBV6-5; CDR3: CASSFQTSGPYEQYF; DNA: TGTGCCAGCAGTTTTCAGACTAGCGGCCCCTACGAGCAGTACTTC
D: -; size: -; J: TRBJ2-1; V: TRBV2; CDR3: CASTGRTDSYNEQFF; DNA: TGTGCCAGCACTGGGCGGACGGACTCCTACAATGAGCAGTTCTTC
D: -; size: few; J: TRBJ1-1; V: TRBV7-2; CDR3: CASSLTAANTEAFF; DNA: TGTGCCAGCAGCTTAACAGCAGCTAACACTGAAGCTTTCTTT
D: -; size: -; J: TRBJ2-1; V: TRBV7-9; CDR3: CASSWDSGREQFF; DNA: TGTGCCAGCAGCTGGGACAGCGGGAGAGAGCAGTTCTTC
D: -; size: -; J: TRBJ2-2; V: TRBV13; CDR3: CASSRGIGELFF; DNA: TGTGCCAGCAGCCGCGGTATCGGGGAGCTGTTTTTT
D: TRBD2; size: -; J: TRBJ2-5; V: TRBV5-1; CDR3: CASSLVGLAEKETQYF; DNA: TGCGCCAGCAGCTTGGTCGGACTAGCGGAAAAAGAGACCCAGTACTTC
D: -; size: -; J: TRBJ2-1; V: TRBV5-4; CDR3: CASSLVGYSYNEQFF; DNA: TGTGCCAGCAGCTTGGTGGGGTACTCCTACAATGAGCAGTTCTTC
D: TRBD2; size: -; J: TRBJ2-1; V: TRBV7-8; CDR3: CASSFSGRANEQFF; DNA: TGTGCCAGCAGCTTTAGCGGGAGGGCCAATGAGCAGTTCTTC
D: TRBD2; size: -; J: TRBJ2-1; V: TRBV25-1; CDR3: CASSSNPGLAGAGNEQFF; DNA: TGTGCCAGCAGTTCAAACCCGGGACTAGCGGGAGCTGGGAATGAGCAGTTCTTC